These T cell receptor beta chains were read from a single sample in a study of blood T cell repertoires in COVID-19. Method: immunoSEQ multiplex PCR; TCRdb's copy keeps in-frame clones and lacks some. The table lists about 150,000 clones, roughly 90% of them singletons. Sequenced: peripheral blood. These receptors were obtained from a man aged 50-60 years with acute or convalescent COVID-19. Both conserved end residues are part of each CDR3. The D gene is left open where the match is weak.

j_gene: TRBJ1-1; d_gene: TRBD1; v_gene: TRBV7-2; CDR3aa: CASQTGRNTEAFF; CDR3nt: TGTGCCAGTCAGACAGGGAGGAACACTGAAGCTTTCTTT
j_gene: TRBJ2-3; d_gene: TRBD1; v_gene: TRBV18; CDR3aa: CASSGTGGDSQYF; CDR3nt: TGTGCCAGCTCCGGGACAGGGGGAGATTCGCAGTATTTT
j_gene: TRBJ2-1; d_gene: -; v_gene: TRBV11-2; CDR3aa: CASSLTREGGYNEQFF; CDR3nt: TGTGCCAGCAGCTTGACGAGGGAGGGGGGTTACAATGAGCAGTTCTTC
j_gene: TRBJ2-7; d_gene: TRBD2; v_gene: TRBV15; CDR3aa: CATSRDNGLAGYEQYF; CDR3nt: TGTGCCACCAGCAGAGATAATGGGCTAGCGGGCTACGAGCAGTACTTC
j_gene: TRBJ2-1; d_gene: -; v_gene: TRBV9; CDR3aa: CASSRTATYNEQFF; CDR3nt: TGTGCCAGCAGTAGGACAGCTACGTACAATGAGCAGTTCTTC
j_gene: TRBJ1-4; d_gene: TRBD1; v_gene: TRBV7-6; CDR3aa: CASSLRTGLDEKLFF; CDR3nt: TGTGCCAGCAGCTTAAGGACAGGGTTGGATGAAAAACTGTTTTTT
j_gene: TRBJ2-7; d_gene: -; v_gene: TRBV2; CDR3aa: CASSWGEGTLSYEQYF; CDR3nt: TGTGCCAGCAGTTGGGGCGAGGGGACTCTGTCCTACGAGCAGTACTTC
j_gene: TRBJ1-5; d_gene: -; v_gene: TRBV18; CDR3aa: CASSPQGNQPQHF; CDR3nt: TGTGCCAGCTCACCACAGGGGAATCAGCCCCAGCATTTT
j_gene: TRBJ1-1; d_gene: TRBD1; v_gene: TRBV5-8; CDR3aa: CASSRRDRGPLNTEAFF; CDR3nt: TGTGCCAGCAGCAGACGGGACAGGGGTCCCTTGAACACTGAAGCTTTCTTT
j_gene: TRBJ1-1; d_gene: -; v_gene: TRBV5-4; CDR3aa: CASSLGGGGRNTEAFF; CDR3nt: TGTGCCAGCAGCTTGGGCGGGGGCGGGAGGAACACTGAAGCTTTCTTT
j_gene: TRBJ2-2; d_gene: TRBD1; v_gene: TRBV2; CDR3aa: CASSLTGGRSGELFF; CDR3nt: TGTGCCAGCTCCCTCACAGGGGGTAGATCCGGGGAGCTGTTTTTT